This T cell receptor (beta chain) came from a study of shared clonotypes between healthy human individuals. As for the study in general: Per donor, CD8 memory used one plate, CD8 naive used two, CD4 memory used three and CD4 naive used three.

Terminally differentiated effector memory CD45RA+ cells were excluded from the naive CD8 cells, which were CD45RO-negative and positively selected for CCR7. Adults of Caucasian background living in Nashville, Tennessee made up all donors. V was clipped by 0 bases and J by 2 bases, with 28 bases between them. CDR3 length equals 21 residues. CDR1 is LNHNV, CDR2 YYDKDF, per germline (reference sequence). Here immunoSEQ multiplex PCR was the method, and the copy in TCRdb shows in-frame clones only, minus some. The sample lists around 560,000 clones, approximately 96% occurring once. The TCR sequence derives from a woman aged 25 to 39 in good health. Sequenced sample: naive CD8+ T cells sorted from blood. The chain recombines TRBV15 with TRBJ1-1; D possibly corresponds to TRBD1 (6 bases). This CDR3 is CATSRDSLRDTLWGPNTEAFF. The CDR3 nucleotides are TGTGCCACCAGCAGAGATTCCCTTAGGGACACCTTATGGGGACCCAACACTGAAGCTTTCTTT.